These 19 T cell receptor beta chains originate from one sample sequenced in a study of identical twins. One entry per CDR3 protein results from TCRdb running MiXCR on the 5' RACE reads. The sample comprises 640,000 or so distinct CDR3 sequences, 5.5% to 6.5% of which are singletons, and 1.5% to 2% rests with the top ten. The specimen was naive T cells sorted from blood. The receptors here all came from a young man in good health.

The sample holds a few counts of this clonotype. The V and J genes are TRBV4-1 and TRBJ2-3; tentative D call: TRBD2 (5 bases). The V gene's germline CDR1 is MGHRA and CDR2 YSYEKL. The V gene lost 6 bases and the J gene lost 0 bases, with 19 bases spanning the gap. The CDR3 has 17 residues. The chain's CDR3 is CASRSYMFGGSTDTQYF. CDR3 bases: TGCGCCAGCAGGAGTTATATGTTCGGCGGGAGCACAGATACGCAGTATTTT.

Many counts were recorded for this clonotype. The rearrangement joins TRBV20-1 to TRBJ2-3; D remains unclear. CDR1 is DFQATT, CDR2 SNEGSKA, per germline (reference sequence). Between the trimmed V and J ends, which lost 6 bases and 2 bases, there was a span of 15 bases. The CDR3 contains 14 residues. The CDR3: CSAASEINTDTQYF. The CDR3 DNA reads TGCAGTGCCGCTTCAGAAATCAACACAGATACGCAGTATTTT.

This clonotype was counted a few times. The V call is TRBV29-1, the J call TRBJ1-2, with TRBD1 matching over 7 bases. V lost 3 bases, J lost 5 bases, and 21 bases stayed unmatched. Germline lookup yields CDR1 SQVTM and CDR2 ANQGSEA. The CDR3 contains 18 residues. Here the CDR3 DNA reads TGCAGCGTTGACGTTACAGGGGCGACTGACGGTATAATATATGGCTACACCTTC. Its translation: CSVDVTGATDGIIYGYTF.

This chain joins TRBV20-1 and TRBJ2-7; the match to TRBD1 covers 7 bases. The CDR3 extends over 14 amino acids. The ends lost 5 bases at V and 2 bases at J; junction bases unmatched: 9. Germline CDR1 DFQATT, CDR2 SNEGSKA (reference sequence). CDR3 nucleotides: TGCAGTGCTCCTATCCCGGGACAGACCTACGAGCAGTACTTC. It yields the protein CSAPIPGQTYEQYF.

This clonotype was counted at least ten times. The chain joins TRBV5-5 to TRBJ2-1; D is uncertain. Trimming took off 4 bases at V and 5 bases at J, with 19 bases between the two ends. Germline V CDR1 and CDR2: SGHKS, YYEKEE (reference sequence). The CDR3 is made up of 16 amino acids. In DNA, the CDR3 is TGTGCCAGCAGCCCATCCCCCCGGGTGGGGAACAATGAGCAGTTCTTC. Its protein product is CASSPSPRVGNNEQFF. The full variable domain, completed using reference TRBV5-5 and TRBJ2-1, is DAGVTQSPTHLIKTRGQQVTLRCSPISGHKSVSWYQQVLGQGPQFIFQYYEKEERGRGNFPDRFSARQFPNYSSELNVNALLLGDSALYLCASSPSPRVGNNEQFFGPGTRLTVL.

Many counts were recorded for this clonotype. The chain couples TRBV11-2 to TRBJ2-1; no clear D. The V end was cut by 1 base, the J end by 15 bases, with 10 bases between. CDR1 and CDR2 from the germline V gene are SGHAT and FQNNGV. The CDR3 contains 11 residues. The CDR3 protein is CASSLGNRRFF. The DNA of the CDR3 is TGTGCCAGCAGCTTAGGGAATAGGCGGTTCTTC.

This clonotype was seen repeatedly, ten times or more. The V and J genes are TRBV2 and TRBJ2-7; D gene unclear. CDR3 length equals 15 residues. V dropped 6 bases and J dropped 4 bases, with 19 bases sitting between them. The germline V gene has CDR1 SNHLY and CDR2 FYNNEI. The CDR3 bases are TGTGCCAGCAGCCTACTGACACGGTTTGGGTACGAGCAGTACTTC. It is translated as CASSLLTRFGYEQYF.

The chain recombines TRBV11-2 with TRBJ2-1; 9 nucleotides agree with TRBD2. V lost 5 bases to trimming and J lost 4 bases; unmatched junction nucleotides: 15. The CDR3 is 18 residues long. Germline values: CDR1 SGHAT, CDR2 FQNNGV. Here the CDR3 reads CASSQPESLAGMYNEQFF. CDR3 sequence (DNA): TGTGCCAGCAGCCAGCCGGAGAGCCTAGCGGGAATGTACAATGAGCAGTTCTTC.

This clonotype occurred a few times. The CDR3 nucleotides are TGTGCCAGTCAGTCCGGGACTAGCGGGATTGGGGCCAACGTCCTGACTTTC. Amino acids: CASQSGTSGIGANVLTF. The rearrangement uses TRBV7-3 and TRBJ2-6, with TRBD2 identical over 13 bases. The CDR3 runs to 17 residues. Germline assignment: CDR1 SGHTA and CDR2 FQGTGA. The J segment lost 3 bases and the V segment lost 9 bases, leaving 8 bases of the junction unmatched.

This clonotype was counted at least ten times. The chain combines TRBV7-8 with TRBJ1-5; D gene uncertain. CDR3 length equals 16 residues. Germline CDR1 reads SGHVS; CDR2 reads FQNEAQ. V lost 2 bases and J 2 bases, leaving 13 bases between the germline ends. Here the CDR3 reads CASSLHRYRGNQPQHF. CDR3 sequence (DNA): TGTGCCAGCAGCTTACACCGGTACCGCGGCAATCAGCCCCAGCATTTT.

This clonotype was seen more than once but under ten times. The chain uses TRBV6-2 or TRBV6-3 and TRBJ1-6, with 9 nucleotides matching TRBD1. The V gene's germline CDR1 is MNHEY and CDR2 SVGEGT. This CDR3 is built from 15 residues. V gave up 6 bases and J gave up 10 bases; unmatched junction bases: 10. CDR3 coding DNA: TGTGCCAGCAGCCTAGATGGGACAGGGCACTCACCCCTCCACTTT. Its protein is CASSLDGTGHSPLHF.

This clonotype came up a few times. This chain uses TRBV6-1 with TRBJ1-1, with D perhaps matching TRBD1 (6 bases). The CDR3 totals 14 residues. V was pared by 6 bases and J by 4 bases, with 15 bases between. Germline V gene lookup returns CDR1 MNHNS and CDR2 SASEGT. The CDR3 spells CASRPGARSTEAFF. In DNA, the CDR3 is TGTGCCAGCAGGCCGGGGGCCAGGTCCACTGAAGCTTTCTTT.

V is TRBV30 and J is TRBJ2-3; 7 nucleotides line up with TRBD2. Germline lookup yields CDR1 GTSNPN and CDR2 SVGIG (reference sequence). The CDR3 spans 14 residues. J was trimmed by 4 bases and V by 3 bases; bases with no gene match: 7. CDR3: CAWRMGGNSDTQYF. CDR3 DNA: TGTGCCTGGAGGATGGGAGGGAACTCAGATACGCAGTATTTT.

The chain employs TRBV7-9 and TRBJ2-7, with D possibly being TRBD2 (5 bases). V was cut by 2 bases and J by 3 bases, with 14 bases left in between. Germline CDR1 is SEHNR and CDR2 is FQNEAQ (reference sequence). The CDR3 runs 15 residues. The CDR3 coding sequence is TGTGCCAGCAGCTTAACCCTGGTCCGGGGCTACGAGCAGTACGTC. It specifies CASSLTLVRGYEQYV.

The chain employs TRBV20-1 and TRBJ2-5, with 8 bases matching TRBD2. This CDR3 region has 17 residues. CDR1 is DFQATT and CDR2 is SNEGSKA in the germline V gene (reference sequence). With V trimmed by 0 bases and J by 4 bases, 13 bases remained unmatched. The CDR3 loop reads CSARDHRDGRAGETQYF. CDR3 DNA: TGCAGTGCTAGAGATCACCGTGACGGGAGGGCCGGAGAGACCCAGTACTTC.

The rearrangement links TRBV3-1 to TRBJ2-1; TRBD2 might be the D (5 bases). The V gene's germline CDR1 is LGHDT and CDR2 YNNKEL (reference sequence). Trimming stripped 1 base from V and 5 bases from J, with 12 bases between. The CDR3 covers 15 residues. The CDR3 loop is CASSQVLRAHNEQFF. The CDR3 region has the DNA TGTGCCAGCAGCCAAGTATTGAGGGCCCACAATGAGCAGTTCTTC.

This clonotype was picked up many times. The V call is TRBV15, the J call TRBJ1-6; D not resolved. This CDR3 comprises 12 residues. V shed 5 bases and J shed 7 bases, with 6 bases lying between them. Germline CDR1 is LNHNV and CDR2 is YYDKDF (reference sequence). CDR3 DNA: TGTGCCACCAGCGCCTTGAATTCACCCCTCCACTTT. Amino acid sequence: CATSALNSPLHF.

This clonotype was found many times. For the CDR3, the DNA is TGCGCCACAAAGGACAGCCTCCCATCGTCGGACACTGAAGCTTTCTTT. Translating it yields CATKDSLPSSDTEAFF. This chain uses TRBV5-1 with TRBJ1-1; TRBD1 might be the D (6 bases). Germline CDR1 SGHRS, CDR2 YFSETQ. The CDR3 spans 16 residues. Trimming removed 9 bases at V and 3 bases at J, with 24 bases between.

This clonotype has a count of ten or more. This chain connects TRBV6-5 to TRBJ2-2; TRBD2 matches at 11 bases. This CDR3 is built from 16 residues. V shed 6 bases and J 4 bases; nucleotides not matched to a gene: 7. Germline assignment: CDR1 MNHEY and CDR2 SVGAGI. The CDR3 loop reads CASRLAGGRRTGELFF. In DNA, the CDR3 is TGTGCCAGCAGATTAGCGGGAGGGAGGCGCACCGGGGAGCTGTTTTTT.